The clone carrying this T cell receptor (beta chain) was detected only once. Its specificity is unknown. This sample is drawn from a study of Graves' ophthalmopathy and Graves' hyperthyroidism. Findings and limits, study-wide: Ophthalmopathy could be told apart from stable hyperthyroidism by a 13-signature model (roughly 90% sensitivity, approximately 81% specificity). The blood repertoire also included most expanded thyroid clonotypes above 0.001 frequency.

The CDR3 length is 14 residues. The germline V gene encodes CDR1 DFQATT and CDR2 SNEGSKA (reference sequence). V was trimmed by 6 bases and J by 11 bases, leaving 23 bases between them. Amplified TCR beta CDR3 regions were obtained using RNA transcripts as template. The authors performed first-round RT-PCR with HTBI primers and then a second-round multiplex PCR. TCRdb reprocessed the multiplex PCR reads with MiXCR, giving one entry per CDR3 protein. The sample includes roughly 51,000 distinct CDR3 sequences, roughly 52% seen only once; the top ten take less than 25%. What was sequenced was peripheral blood. This TCR derives from an adult man with Graves' ophthalmopathy. The V gene is TRBV20-1, the J gene TRBJ1-5; D call uncertain. The CDR3 reads CSAANPGRTPSQHF. CDR3 bases: TGCAGTGCCGCTAACCCCGGGAGGACCCCATCCCAGCATTTT.